Listed here are 26 T cell receptor beta chains from one sample, sequenced in a study of T cells in Graves' hyperthyroidism and ophthalmopathy. Amplification yielded TCR beta CDR3 regions, with RNA transcripts as the source. HTBI primers drove first-round RT-PCR of the TCR CDR3. Each CDR3 protein is one row after TCRdb ran MiXCR on the multiplex PCR reads. The sample yields 500,000 to 600,000 distinct CDR3 sequences, about 45% seen once. Sequencing input: peripheral blood or thyroid tissue (not recorded which). The receptors were gathered from an adult woman with Graves' disease, either hyperthyroidism or ophthalmopathy (not recorded which).

The genes are TRBV5-5 and TRBJ1-1, with TRBD1 matching 10 bases. The V segment lost 6 bases and the J segment 10 bases; nucleotides outside the gene matches: 24. CDR3 length equals 18 residues. Germline CDR1 is SGHKS and CDR2 is YYEKEE (reference sequence). CDR3 coding DNA: TGTGCCAGCACCCCTGGGGACCTTGAAGCGCGGGGGGACAGGGGAGCTTTCTTT. Translation gives CASTPGDLEARGDRGAFF.

The V and J genes are TRBV11-2 and TRBJ1-6, with D unclear. The V end was cut by 6 bases, the J end by 14 bases, with 14 bases between. The CDR3 runs to 12 residues. CDR1 SGHAT and CDR2 FQNNGV come from the germline V gene. Here the CDR3 reads CASRSPGIALHF. DNA for the CDR3: TGTGCCAGCAGGTCCCCGGGGATAGCCCTCCACTTT.

This clonotype occurred many times. The chain links TRBV4-1 to TRBJ1-3; D not resolved. Germline V gives CDR1 MGHRA, CDR2 YSYEKL. Trimming left V 0 bases short and J 3 bases short, with 9 bases between. This CDR3 is built from 15 residues. The CDR3 protein is CASSQDSTDGNTIYF. CDR3 coding DNA: TGCGCCAGCAGCCAAGATTCGACTGATGGAAACACCATATATTTT.

This clonotype came up a few times. This chain joins TRBV24-1 and TRBJ1-2; no reliable D call. CDR1 and CDR2 from the germline V gene are KGHDR and SFDVKD. CDR3 size: 14 residues. Trimming took off 2 bases at V and 2 bases at J, with 8 bases between the two ends. The CDR3 nucleotides read TGTGCCACCAGTGATTCGTTAAGAAACTATGGCTACACCTTC. This codes for CATSDSLRNYGYTF.

This clonotype showed up many times. The V and J genes are TRBV7-6 and TRBJ2-2; D unclear. The CDR3 is 18 amino acids. Germline CDR1 reads SGHVS; CDR2 reads FNYEAQ. V was cut by 1 base and J by 1 base, with 16 bases left in between. The CDR3 nucleotides are TGTGCCAGCAGCTTAGGGGTTCTTGAGACATGGAACACCGGGGAGCTGTTTTTT. It codes for CASSLGVLETWNTGELFF.

The rearrangement uses TRBV7-6 and TRBJ2-5; D is possibly TRBD2 (6 bases). The CDR3 consists of 14 residues. Trimming removed 5 bases from V and 2 bases from J, with 12 bases in between. The germline V gene has CDR1 SGHVS and CDR2 FNYEAQ. The CDR3 DNA reads as TGTGCCAGCAGCGCGACGCTAGCGCAAGAGACCCAGTACTTC. Translation: CASSATLAQETQYF.

This clonotype has a handful of counts. V usage is TRBV2 and J usage is TRBJ2-7; no reliable D call. Trimming shortened V by 6 bases and J by 0 bases, and 9 bases separated the two germline ends. The CDR3 loop spans 13 amino acids. Looked up from germline, CDR1 is SNHLY and CDR2 is FYNNEI. This CDR3 is CASRDRSSYEQYF. As DNA, the CDR3 is TGTGCCAGCAGGGACCGGAGCTCCTACGAGCAGTACTTC.

The chain links TRBV7-3 to TRBJ2-2, with D possibly TRBD1 on 6 matching bases. The CDR3 totals 15 residues. Per the germline V gene, CDR1 is SGHTA and CDR2 is FQGTGA. Trimming stripped 3 bases from V and 4 bases from J, with 12 bases between. DNA for the CDR3: TGTGCCAGCAGCTTGACAGGTCGTTTCACCGGGGAGCTGTTTTTT. Translated, it gives CASSLTGRFTGELFF. Combining the CDR3 with reference TRBV7-3 and TRBJ2-2 gives the whole variable domain GAGVSQTPSNKVTEKGKYVELRCDPISGHTALYWYRQSLGQGPEFLIYFQGTGAADDSGLPNDRFFAVRPEGSVSTLKIQRTERGDSAVYLCASSLTGRFTGELFFGEGSRLTVL.

The J gene is TRBJ1-5, the V gene TRBV7-9; 11 bases line up with TRBD1. Germline CDR1 reads SEHNR; CDR2 reads FQNEAQ (reference sequence). Trimming removed 5 bases from V and 7 bases from J; junction bases left unmatched: 7. This CDR3 has 15 amino acids. The CDR3 sequence: CASSGTGGGGQPQHF. CDR3 DNA sequence: TGTGCCAGCAGCGGGACAGGGGGAGGAGGACAGCCCCAGCATTTT.

This clonotype has at least ten counts. The chain joins TRBV12-3 or TRBV12-4 to TRBJ1-1; TRBD1 matches 8 bases. Losses at the gene ends were 6 bases for V and 3 bases for J; bases not matched to a gene: 3. The CDR3 runs to 13 residues. CDR3 nucleotides: TGTGCCAGCAGGACAGGGGCCTACACTGAAGCTTTCTTT. Amino acids: CASRTGAYTEAFF.

At least ten counts were recorded for this clonotype. This CDR3 is CASTHRRGNQPQHF. In nucleotides, the CDR3 is TGTGCCAGCACCCACAGGAGGGGCAATCAGCCCCAGCATTTT. The gene calls are TRBV6-6 and TRBJ1-5; D perhaps matches TRBD1 (5 bases). This CDR3 has 14 amino acids. V dropped 7 bases and J dropped 2 bases, with 12 bases sitting between them. The V gene's germline CDR1 is MNHNY and CDR2 SVGAGI (reference sequence).

The chain recombines TRBV2 with TRBJ2-5; maybe TRBD2 (6 bases). The CDR3 consists of 14 residues. V was pared by 4 bases and J by 7 bases, with 16 bases between. Germline CDR1 reads SNHLY; CDR2 reads FYNNEI. CDR3 protein: CASSVERTIGTQYF. DNA for the CDR3: TGTGCCAGCAGTGTAGAGCGGACTATTGGGACCCAGTACTTC. The entire variable domain, with the rest obtained from reference TRBV2 and TRBJ2-5, is as follows: EPEVTQTPSHQVTQMGQEVILRCVPISNHLYFYWYRQILGQKVEFLVSFYNNEISEKSEIFDDQFSVERPDGSNFTLKIRSTKLEDSAMYFCASSVERTIGTQYFGPGTRLLVL.

The genes are TRBV6-4 and TRBJ1-6, with no clear D. The length of the CDR3 is 17 residues. V was shortened by 3 bases and J by 6 bases, with 18 bases between the two germline ends. In germline, CDR1 is MRHNA, CDR2 SNTAGT. The CDR3 DNA follows: TGTGCCAGCAGTGAGGGCGCCGGGGAGCTGTTTAATTCACCCCTCCACTTT. Translating gives CASSEGAGELFNSPLHF.

As concerns this clonotype: Just one base apart from a much larger clone, this may be a read error. The chain employs TRBV5-1 and TRBJ2-7; 10 positions match TRBD1. The V gene's germline CDR1 is SGHRS and CDR2 YFSETQ. This CDR3 is built from 14 residues. V was clipped by 4 bases and J by 7 bases; unmatched bases: 8. In nucleotides, the CDR3 is TGCGCCAGCAGCAATCCACGGGACAGGGGTGAGCAGTACTTC. Protein sequence: CASSNPRDRGEQYF.

The CDR3 nucleotides read TGTGCCAGCAGCCCTTCCGGGACAGCTACAGATACGCAGTATTTT. It yields the protein CASSPSGTATDTQYF. The chain recombines TRBV2 with TRBJ2-3, with 7 bases aligning to TRBD1. Germline CDR1 reads SNHLY; CDR2 reads FYNNEI. J lost 3 bases, V lost 6 bases, and 9 bases had no gene match. There are 15 residues in the CDR3.

CDR3 loop: CASLGGHSYTF. The CDR3 region has the DNA TGTGCCAGCCTGGGGGGGCACAGCTACACCTTC. The chain joins TRBV25-1 to TRBJ1-2; D may be TRBD1 (6 bases). Germline assignment: CDR1 MGHDK and CDR2 SYGVNS. Trimming cost V 8 bases and J 9 bases, with 13 bases left between them. This CDR3 is 11 amino acids long.

This clonotype has only one observation. The chain carries TRBV10-3 and TRBJ2-2; D ambiguous. This CDR3 comprises 16 residues. Germline CDR1 ENHRY, CDR2 SYGVKD. Trimming took 4 bases from V and 4 from J, leaving 16 bases between them. The CDR3 region is CAISARWGSVTGELFF. The CDR3 nucleotides read TGTGCCATCAGTGCTAGATGGGGTTCCGTCACCGGGGAGCTGTTTTTT.

This clonotype was picked up many times. The chain carries TRBV6-6 and TRBJ2-5, with D tentatively TRBD2 (6 bases). Trimming shortened V by 7 bases and J by 0 bases, and 21 bases separated the two germline ends. The germline CDR1 and CDR2 sequences are MNHNY and SVGAGI (reference sequence). The CDR3 runs 17 residues. The CDR3 DNA reads TGTGCCAGCATCTACGGGCGGTCGGAGGGTCACCAAGAGACCCAGTACTTC. Translated, it gives CASIYGRSEGHQETQYF.

This clonotype was detected many times. The chain is built from TRBV11-1 and TRBJ2-7; a weak D match, TRBD1 (6 bases). Trimming stripped 5 bases from V and 13 bases from J, with 18 bases between. Germline CDR1 reads SGHAT; CDR2 reads FQDESV (reference sequence). This CDR3 spans 12 amino acids. The CDR3, as DNA: TGTGCCAGCAGCCGGAGCGACAGGAGTCTCTACTTC. This translates into CASSRSDRSLYF.

The sample holds many counts of this clonotype. The chain recombines TRBV6-6 with TRBJ1-2; TRBD1 matches at 7 bases. V gave up 7 bases and J gave up 0 bases; unmatched junction bases: 8. The germline gives CDR1 MNHNY, CDR2 SVGAGI (reference sequence). This CDR3 contains 15 residues. CDR3 protein: CASINAGGANYGYTF. The CDR3, as DNA: TGTGCCAGCATAAACGCAGGGGGAGCTAACTATGGCTACACCTTC.

J is TRBJ2-5 and V is TRBV7-2; TRBD2 matches at 7 bases. Germline CDR1 reads SGHTA; CDR2 reads FQGNSA. The CDR3 covers 14 residues. V shed 4 bases, J shed 3 bases, and the junction held 5 bases outside the gene matches. The CDR3 sequence: CASSSGGSEETQYF. The CDR3 DNA sequence: TGTGCCAGCAGCTCGGGAGGTAGCGAAGAGACCCAGTACTTC.

The chain uses TRBV9 and TRBJ1-1, with D perhaps matching TRBD1 (6 bases). Germline-derived CDR1 and CDR2 are SGDLS and YYNGEE. V was pared by 4 bases and J by 1 base, with 11 bases between. CDR3 length: 14 amino acids. The CDR3 DNA sequence: TGTGCCAGCAGCCATACCAGGGGGAACACTGAAGCTTTCTTT. This translates into CASSHTRGNTEAFF.

This clonotype was detected many times. The chain carries TRBV7-2 and TRBJ1-2; 7 nucleotides match TRBD1. There are 15 residues in the CDR3. The ends lost 5 bases at V and 4 bases at J; junction bases unmatched: 10. Germline V gene lookup returns CDR1 SGHTA and CDR2 FQGNSA. The CDR3 DNA follows: TGTGCCAGCAGCCCGCACCGGGACAGAGCCTATGGCTACACCTTC. Translation: CASSPHRDRAYGYTF.

This clonotype was detected a few times. V gene TRBV2 combines with J gene TRBJ1-2; D not resolved. V lost 10 bases to trimming and J lost 4 bases, with 13 bases between them. This CDR3 comprises 12 residues. Germline V gene lookup returns CDR1 SNHLY and CDR2 FYNNEI. This chain's CDR3 is CATSGRTYGYTF. DNA of the CDR3: TGTGCCACCTCTGGCAGGACCTATGGCTACACCTTC.

The CDR3 coding sequence is TGTGCCAGCAGCCCCCTACAGGGGAGTAGGGGCTACACCTTC. Its protein product is CASSPLQGSRGYTF. The gene calls are TRBV7-2 and TRBJ1-2, with 7 bases identical to TRBD1. CDR3 length equals 14 residues. J gave up 8 bases and V 5 bases, and 11 bases lay outside the gene matches. Per germline, CDR1 SGHTA and CDR2 FQGNSA. The variable domain in full, with the rest retrieved from reference TRBV7-2 and TRBJ1-2, is GAGVSQSPSNKVTEKGKDVELRCDPISGHTALYWYRQSLGQGLEFLIYFQGNSAPDKSGLPSDRFSAERTGGSVSTLTIQRTQQEDSAVYLCASSPLQGSRGYTFGSGTRLTVV.

The chain combines TRBV20-1 with TRBJ2-7; TRBD2 aligns across 7 bases. Germline lookup yields CDR1 DFQATT and CDR2 SNEGSKA (reference sequence). J gave up 1 base and V 3 bases, and 6 bases lay outside the gene matches. This CDR3 is built from 14 residues. The CDR3 DNA reads TGCAGTGCTAGGGGGGGGGGGGGTTCCTACGAGCAGTACTTC. Translated, it gives CSARGGGGSYEQYF.